The table lists the clone carrying this T cell receptor beta chain with many counts. This sample is part of a study of T cells in Graves' hyperthyroidism and ophthalmopathy. Study-wide context: Once the initial diagnosis was made, peripheral blood was obtained before any treatment.

V lost 4 bases and J lost 5, with 17 bases in between. Germline values: CDR1 LGHDT, CDR2 YNNKEL (reference sequence). The CDR3 contains 15 residues. Those with hyperthyroidism were 18 to 65 years old, newly diagnosed, and ill for under 2 months. Before ophthalmopathy appeared, progressors gave blood at initial hyperthyroidism diagnosis. The investigators amplified TCR beta CDR3 regions from RNA transcripts. An initial round of RT-PCR targeting the TCR CDR3 relied on the HTBI primer set. MiXCR, run by TCRdb on the multiplex PCR reads, gives a single entry per CDR3 protein. Of some 250,000 distinct CDR3 sequences listed, more than 14% are singletons.

This clonotype originated in a woman aged 40 to 50 with Graves' hyperthyroidism that later progressed to Graves' ophthalmopathy. V and J are TRBV3-1 and TRBJ1-1; TRBD1 might be the D (6 bases). Sequencing used blood. The CDR3 here is CASSPPGTLATEAFF. The CDR3 region has the DNA TGTGCCAGCAGCCCCCCCGGGACATTAGCGACTGAAGCTTTCTTT.